The 2 T cell receptor beta chains given below trace back to one sample, sequenced in a study of early T cells in non-severe SARS-CoV-2 infection. TCRdb recomputed calls from the 5' RACE reads with MiXCR, one row per CDR3 protein. Of approximately 50,000 distinct CDR3 sequences listed, around 10% are singletons. Sequenced material: whole blood, taken at baseline. The receptors shown here come from an adult who was a healthcare worker with PCR-confirmed SARS-CoV-2 infection or an uninfected control (not recorded which).

There are a few counts of this clonotype. The chain links TRBV6-6 to TRBJ2-6; no reliable D call. The ends were cut back, 2 bases at V and 3 bases at J, with 8 bases in the middle. The CDR3 sequence is 15 residues long. The V gene's germline CDR1 is MNHNY and CDR2 SVGAGI (reference sequence). CDR3 sequence reads: CASSYVGRGANVLTF. The CDR3 region has the DNA TGTGCCAGCAGTTACGTCGGCCGTGGGGCCAACGTCCTGACTTTC.

The V and J genes are TRBV4-3 and TRBJ2-7; 8 nucleotides line up with TRBD2. The CDR3 sequence is 14 residues long. V lost 4 bases to trimming and J lost 6 bases; unmatched junction nucleotides: 8. Per the germline V gene, CDR1 is LGHNA and CDR2 is YSLEER. The CDR3 region has the DNA TGCGCCAGCAGCCCCTGGAGCGGGAGTTCCGAGCAGTACTTC. Its protein is CASSPWSGSSEQYF.